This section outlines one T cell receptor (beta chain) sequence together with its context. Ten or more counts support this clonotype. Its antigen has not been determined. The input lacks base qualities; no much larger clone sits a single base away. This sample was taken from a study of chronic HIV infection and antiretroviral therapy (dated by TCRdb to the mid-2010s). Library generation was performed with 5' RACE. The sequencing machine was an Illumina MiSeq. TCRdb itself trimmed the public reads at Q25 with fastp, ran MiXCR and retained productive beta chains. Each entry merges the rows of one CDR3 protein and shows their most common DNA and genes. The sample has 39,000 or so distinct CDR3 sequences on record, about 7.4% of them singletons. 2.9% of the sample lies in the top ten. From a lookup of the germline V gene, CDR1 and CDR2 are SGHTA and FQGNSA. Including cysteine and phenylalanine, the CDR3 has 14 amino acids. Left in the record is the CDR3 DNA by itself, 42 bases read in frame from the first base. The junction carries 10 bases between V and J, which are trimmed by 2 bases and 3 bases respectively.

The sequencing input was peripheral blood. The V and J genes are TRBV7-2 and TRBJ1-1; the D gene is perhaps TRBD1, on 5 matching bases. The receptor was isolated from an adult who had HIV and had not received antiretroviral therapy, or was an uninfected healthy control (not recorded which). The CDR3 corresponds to CASSLIDRDTEAFF. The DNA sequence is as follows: TGTGCCAGCAGCTTAATCGACAGAGACACTGAAGCTTTCTTT.